This is a list of T cell receptor beta chains from one sample in a study of T cell responses to AZD1222 COVID-19 vaccine. Sequencing was performed with immunoSEQ multiplex PCR; in TCRdb, only in-frame clones are kept and a portion is missing. The table shows about 120,000 clones, with around nine tenths occurring only once. The sequenced sample was peripheral blood, obtained on day 0 of AZD1222 vaccination. The receptors originated from an adult in good health. CDR3s include the opening cysteine and the closing phenylalanine or tryptophan. Expanded clones get a size class; other rows say once, few or many, or leave the size out.

.,TRBV7-6,TRBJ2-1,CASSLDLAGSYNEQFF
.,TRBV6-5,TRBJ1-5,CASTPVGGANQPQHF
.,TRBV7-8,TRBJ1-2,CASSLATPGRVSAGYTF
.,TRBV11-2,TRBJ2-7,CASSQSGANYEQYF
.,TRBV15,TRBJ1-2,CATSTPDREGYGYTF
.,TRBV5-1,TRBJ2-2,CASSDGTRGTGELFF
.,TRBV28,TRBJ2-3,CASSVMGHGTDTQYF
once,TRBV7-9,TRBJ2-7,CASSPASGRLGEQYF
.,TRBV5-4,TRBJ2-7,CASSRDRGSYEQYF
.,TRBV18,TRBJ1-1,CASSATGGNTEAFF
.,TRBV2,TRBJ1-2,CASSELINYGYTF
.,TRBV12-3/TRBV12-4,TRBJ2-7,CASSRGYEQYF
.,TRBV3-1/TRBV3-2,TRBJ1-1,CASSQEGTGTNTEAFF
.,TRBV20-1,TRBJ1-4,CSAPAREKLFF
.,TRBV7-2,TRBJ1-1,CASSLEGTGGAEAFF
.,TRBV7-8,TRBJ2-5,CASSLYSGRAGMETQYF
.,TRBV7-9,TRBJ1-1,CASSNYRVQNTEAFF
.,TRBV24-1,TRBJ2-5,CATSDTTRPQETQYF
.,TRBV5-4,TRBJ2-1,CASSFGQGTDNEQFF
.,TRBV10-3,TRBJ2-7,CAISGTGTSGSEQYF
once,TRBV9,TRBJ2-2,CASSEVAGQTGELFF
.,TRBV4-1,TRBJ2-2,CASSQGGELFF
few,TRBV13,TRBJ2-1,CASTSGLAGYNEQFF
.,TRBV19,TRBJ2-1,CASSTGGSRAISSYNEQFF
.,TRBV25-1,TRBJ2-3,CASSALAGDTDTQYF
.,TRBV28,TRBJ2-1,CASRETHEQFF
.,TRBV18,TRBJ1-2,CASSPIQGANYGYTF
once,TRBV5-1,TRBJ2-7,CASSLSQGLAYYEQYF
.,TRBV5-1,TRBJ1-2,CASSLEGTNYGYTF
.,TRBV7-2,TRBJ2-1,CASRGSGTFGGNEQFF
.,TRBV29-1,TRBJ1-1,CSVVGNPVLNTEAFF
.,TRBV5-1,TRBJ2-7,CASSPDGGTGPGRGAYEQYF
once,TRBV9,TRBJ1-3,CASSVTDSSGNTIYF
.,TRBV5-1,TRBJ1-1,CASSLGTGRGNTEAFF
.,TRBV12-3/TRBV12-4,TRBJ1-5,CASSRDRNQPQHF
.,TRBV9,TRBJ2-3,CASSPRMGRDRVADTQYF
.,TRBV5-6,TRBJ1-6,CASSLAGYNSPLHF
.,TRBV21-1,TRBJ1-1,CASSKDRGRMNTEAFF
.,TRBV18,TRBJ2-1,CASSGSRTLDEQFF
.,TRBV5-1,TRBJ2-7,CASSLGRLTTNGYEQYF
few,TRBV28,TRBJ1-1,CASRAGSGGNTEAFF
.,TRBV9,TRBJ2-7,CASSPDSSGLSYEQYF
.,TRBV12-5,TRBJ2-2,CASGFGLAGVDGELFF
.,TRBV6-5,TRBJ1-2,CASRQDGYGYTF
.,TRBV7-3,TRBJ1-1,CASSLEENTEAFF
.,TRBV6-6,TRBJ2-3,CASSYSDQSGTQYF